This T cell receptor beta chain originates from a study of post-analysis software for immune sequencing data. Regarding the study as a whole: Significantly decreased normalized Chao1 diversity was recorded for multiple sclerosis patients relative to controls. Patients had higher frequencies than controls of about 5 TRBV segments, including TRBV5-6, TRBV5-1 and TRBV20-1.

On this clonotype: The antigen is undetermined.

Every TCR beta cDNA library bore unique molecular identifiers. TCRdb passed the PCR reads through MiXCR, listing each CDR3 protein once. The data show 600,000 to 750,000 distinct CDR3 sequences, 55% to 60% seen once. This CDR3 is 13 amino acids long. Germline V gene sequence: CDR1 SGHTA, CDR2 FQGTGA. Sequencing was carried out using blood. V and J are TRBV7-3 and TRBJ2-5; D possibly corresponds to TRBD2 (5 bases). The end of the DNA fits TRBJ2-7 better, so the J call may be wrong. The clonotype originates from a girl under 10 years old with multiple sclerosis. The CDR3 nucleotides are TGTGCCAGCAGCTTAGGGCGGACTGACGAGCAGTACTTC. It translates to CASSLGRTDEQYF.